The entry below describes one T cell receptor (beta chain). What it recognizes is unknown. These data originate in a study of radiotherapy plus CTLA-4 blockade in lung cancer. At the level of the study: Objective response rate was about 19%; disease control rate, approximately 33%.

Assay used: immunoSEQ multiplex PCR; TCRdb lists only in-frame clones, some missing. The table has tens of thousands of clones, 70% to 85% seen once. Study results and limitations: Reports identified early blood T cell clone dynamics, with interferon-beta, as the best response predictor.

V lost 8 bases, J lost 10 bases, and 3 bases stayed unmatched. Germline loops: CDR1 LGHNA, CDR2 YNFKEQ. CDR3 length: 11 amino acids. The chain links TRBV4-2 to TRBJ2-2; 8 nucleotides line up with TRBD1. The clonotype comes from a human donor with non-small cell lung cancer who had a partial response to radiotherapy plus ipilimumab. The sample was peripheral blood, taken from a patient treated with radiotherapy plus ipilimumab. As DNA, the CDR3 is TGTGCCAGCGGACAGGGAGTGGAGCTGTTTTTT. Protein: CASGQGVELFF.